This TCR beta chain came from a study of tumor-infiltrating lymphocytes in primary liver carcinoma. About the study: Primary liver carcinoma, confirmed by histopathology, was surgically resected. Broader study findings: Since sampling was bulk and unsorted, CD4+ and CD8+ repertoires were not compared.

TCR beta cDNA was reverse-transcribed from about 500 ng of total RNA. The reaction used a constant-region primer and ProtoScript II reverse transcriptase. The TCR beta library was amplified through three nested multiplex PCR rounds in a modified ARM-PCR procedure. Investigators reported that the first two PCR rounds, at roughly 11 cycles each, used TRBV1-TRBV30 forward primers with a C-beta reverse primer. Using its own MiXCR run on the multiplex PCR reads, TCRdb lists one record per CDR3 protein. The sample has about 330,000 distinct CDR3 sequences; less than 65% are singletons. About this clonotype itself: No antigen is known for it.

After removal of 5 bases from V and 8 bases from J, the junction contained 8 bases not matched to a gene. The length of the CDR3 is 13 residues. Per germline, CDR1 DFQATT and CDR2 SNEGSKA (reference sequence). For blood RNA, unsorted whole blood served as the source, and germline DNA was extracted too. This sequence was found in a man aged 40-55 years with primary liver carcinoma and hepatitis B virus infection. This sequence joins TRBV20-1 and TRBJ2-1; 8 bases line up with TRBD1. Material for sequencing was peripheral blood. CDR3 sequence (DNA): TGCAGTGCTTCACGGGACAGGAGAGATGAGCAGTTCTTC. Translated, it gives CSASRDRRDEQFF.